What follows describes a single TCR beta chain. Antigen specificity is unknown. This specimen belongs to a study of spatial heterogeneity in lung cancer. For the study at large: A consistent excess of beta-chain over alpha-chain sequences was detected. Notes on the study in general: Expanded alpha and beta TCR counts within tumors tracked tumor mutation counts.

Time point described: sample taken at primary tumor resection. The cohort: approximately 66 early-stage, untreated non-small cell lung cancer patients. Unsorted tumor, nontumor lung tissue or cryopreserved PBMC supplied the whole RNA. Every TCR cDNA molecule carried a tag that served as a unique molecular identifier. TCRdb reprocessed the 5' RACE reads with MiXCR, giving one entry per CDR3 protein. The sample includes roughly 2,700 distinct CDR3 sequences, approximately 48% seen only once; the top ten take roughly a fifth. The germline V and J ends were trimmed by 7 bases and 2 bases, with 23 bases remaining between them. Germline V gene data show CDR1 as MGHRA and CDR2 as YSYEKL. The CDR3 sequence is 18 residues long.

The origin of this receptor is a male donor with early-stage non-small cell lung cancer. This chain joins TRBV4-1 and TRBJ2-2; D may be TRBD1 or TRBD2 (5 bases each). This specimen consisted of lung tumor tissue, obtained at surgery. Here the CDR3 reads CASNGRPLRDLNTGELFF. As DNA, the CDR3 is TGCGCCAGCAATGGTCGCCCCCTCCGGGACCTTAACACCGGGGAGCTGTTTTTT.